Many counts were recorded for the clone carrying this TCR beta chain. The target antigen is unknown. TCRdb used MiXCR to reprocess the reads, holding one entry per CDR3 protein. The sample lists hundreds of thousands of distinct CDR3 sequences; 24% were seen once. This CDR3 is 13 amino acids long. Per the germline V gene, CDR1 is SEHNR and CDR2 is FQNEAQ (reference sequence). J gave up 5 bases and V 6 bases, and 4 bases lay outside the gene matches. This record comes from a study of T cell repertoires in cytomegalovirus infection. The overall study: Matching HLA type, along with CMV infection, was indicated by public TCR beta signatures. Whole-study findings and limits: Adding up the frequency of public TCR beta families identified people who carried CMV plus the relevant HLA. In two of eight donors, the top clonotype was HLA-C-restricted CMV-specific.

The source material was CD8+ T cells from PBMCs. The receptor comes from a human donor in good health (CMV status not recorded). Some clones in this sample may be carry-over from other donors' samples. V is TRBV7-9 and J is TRBJ2-3; 8 nucleotides align to TRBD1. CDR3 loop: CASRPQGVDTQYF. CDR3 bases: TGTGCCAGCAGACCACAGGGGGTAGATACGCAGTATTTT.